The 2 T cell receptor beta chains below all came from one sample that was sequenced in a study of T cells in localized non-small cell lung cancer. TCRdb's table, derived via immunoSEQ multiplex PCR, lists solely in-frame clones and lacks some. The table lists approximately 81,000 clones, 70% to 90% of them singletons. The sequenced sample was peripheral blood, obtained before any cancer treatment. The origin of the receptors is a woman aged 35-75 years with stage I squamous cell lung carcinoma.

The rearrangement uses TRBV7-9 and TRBJ1-4, with 9 bases lining up with TRBD1. The CDR3 runs to 15 residues. Trimming at V came to 5 bases and at J to 8 bases, leaving 9 bases not matched to a gene. Germline lookup yields CDR1 SEHNR and CDR2 FQNEAQ (reference sequence). The CDR3 protein is CASSPSGQGWEKLFF. The DNA for the CDR3 is TGTGCCAGCAGCCCGTCGGGACAGGGTTGGGAAAAACTGTTTTTT.

The rearrangement joins TRBV4-1 to TRBJ1-2; TRBD1 aligns across 10 bases. Looked up from germline, CDR1 is MGHRA and CDR2 is YSYEKL. J was trimmed by 2 bases and V by 1 base; bases with no gene match: 16. This CDR3 has 20 residues. This CDR3 reads CASSQVFDLYGQGGNYGYTF. The CDR3 nucleotides are TGCGCCAGCAGCCAAGTTTTCGACCTTTATGGACAGGGGGGAAACTATGGCTACACCTTC.